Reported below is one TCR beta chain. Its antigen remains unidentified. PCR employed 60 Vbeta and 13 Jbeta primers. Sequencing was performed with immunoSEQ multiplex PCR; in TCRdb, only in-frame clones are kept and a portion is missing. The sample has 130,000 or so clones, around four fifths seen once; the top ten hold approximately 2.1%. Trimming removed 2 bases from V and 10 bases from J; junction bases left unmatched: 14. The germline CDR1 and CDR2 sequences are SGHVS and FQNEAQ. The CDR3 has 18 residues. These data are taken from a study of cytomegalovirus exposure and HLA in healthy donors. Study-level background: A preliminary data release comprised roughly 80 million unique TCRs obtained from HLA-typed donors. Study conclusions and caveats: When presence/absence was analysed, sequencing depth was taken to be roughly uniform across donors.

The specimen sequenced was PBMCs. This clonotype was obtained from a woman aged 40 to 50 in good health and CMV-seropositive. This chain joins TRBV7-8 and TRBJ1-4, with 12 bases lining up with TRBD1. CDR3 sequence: CASSLSLSRDRGRVKLFF. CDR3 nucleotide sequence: TGTGCCAGCAGCTTATCCTTAAGCCGGGACAGGGGGCGAGTAAAACTGTTTTTT.